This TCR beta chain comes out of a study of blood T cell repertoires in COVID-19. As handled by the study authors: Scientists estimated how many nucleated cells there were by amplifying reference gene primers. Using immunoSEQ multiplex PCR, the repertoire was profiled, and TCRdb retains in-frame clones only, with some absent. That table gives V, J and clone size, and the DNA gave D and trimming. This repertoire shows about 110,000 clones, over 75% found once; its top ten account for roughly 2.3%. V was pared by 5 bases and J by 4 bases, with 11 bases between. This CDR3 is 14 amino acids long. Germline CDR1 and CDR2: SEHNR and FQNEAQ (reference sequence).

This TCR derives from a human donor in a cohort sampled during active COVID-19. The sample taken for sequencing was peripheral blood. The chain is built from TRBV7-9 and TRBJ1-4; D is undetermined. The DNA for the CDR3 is TGTGCCAGCAGCGAAGGACTGAGTAATGAAAAACTGTTTTTT. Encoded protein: CASSEGLSNEKLFF.